What follows are 14 T cell receptor beta chains derived from one specimen sequenced in a study of PD-L1 blockade in urothelial cancer. Sequenced by immunoSEQ multiplex PCR; TCRdb stores in-frame clones only, minus some. This table has about 100,000 clones, roughly nine tenths appearing once. Source: PBMCs, taken around atezolizumab (anti-PD-L1) treatment. The source is a woman of 80 years or more with urothelial cancer.

The CDR3: CASRPGQGNYGYTF. The CDR3 DNA reads as TGTGCCAGCAGACCTGGACAGGGCAACTATGGCTACACCTTC. The chain combines TRBV28 with TRBJ1-2; 8 bases are a match to TRBD1. The V gene end was trimmed by 6 bases and the J gene end by 2 bases; junction bases not matched to a gene: 5. Per the germline V gene, CDR1 is MDHEN and CDR2 is SYDVKM. The CDR3 spans 14 residues.

This clone appeared once. This chain links TRBV5-1 with TRBJ1-2, with 8 bases that match TRBD1. The CDR3 extends over 14 amino acids. J gave up 6 bases and V 2 bases, and 6 bases lay outside the gene matches. Germline lookup yields CDR1 SGHRS and CDR2 YFSETQ. In DNA form, the CDR3 reads TGCGCCAGCAGCTTATCGGGGACAGGAAATGGCTACACCTTC. Amino acids: CASSLSGTGNGYTF.

This clone was found once. This chain links TRBV21-1 with TRBJ2-7; TRBD2 reflects the table's D call only, with no check against the DNA. TRBV21-1 is a documented pseudogene. CDR3 length equals 15 residues. CDR3 sequence: CASRLAGVLWYEQYF. Here the CDR3 DNA reads TGTGCCAGCAGGCTAGCGGGAGTGTTGTGGTACGAGCAGTACTTC.

The rearrangement joins TRBV11-2 to TRBJ2-5, with D unresolved. V lost 5 bases and J lost 5, with 6 bases in between. There are 11 residues in the CDR3. CDR1 is SGHAT, CDR2 FQNNGV, per germline. The CDR3 is CASSAGETQYF. Written as DNA, the CDR3 is TGTGCCAGCAGCGCCGGGGAGACCCAGTACTTC.

This chain uses TRBV7-9 with TRBJ1-1, with D tentatively TRBD1 (6 bases). V lost 8 bases and J lost 2, with 21 bases in between. The CDR3 length is 16 residues. Germline V gene sequence: CDR1 SEHNR, CDR2 FQNEAQ (reference sequence). CDR3 sequence reads: CASRQRGGWRNTEAFF. CDR3 nucleotides: TGTGCCAGCCGCCAACGGGGGGGCTGGAGAAACACTGAAGCTTTCTTT.

V gene TRBV5-6 combines with J gene TRBJ2-5; no firm D call. Germline lookup yields CDR1 SGHDT and CDR2 YYEEEE. Trimming removed 0 bases from V and 5 bases from J, with 11 bases in between. CDR3 length equals 14 residues. CDR3 bases: TGTGCCAGCAGCTTGGAGCGAGTCTGGGAGACCCAGTACTTC. Translation: CASSLERVWETQYF.

The V gene is TRBV7-8, the J gene TRBJ2-1; TRBD2 aligns across 7 bases. Germline CDR1 and CDR2: SGHVS and FQNEAQ. V gave up 4 bases and J gave up 8 bases; unmatched junction bases: 8. This CDR3 comprises 14 residues. The CDR3 DNA reads TGTGCCAGCAGCTCCTCGACTAGCCTCCATGAGCAGTTCTTC. Protein product: CASSSSTSLHEQFF.

Remarks on this clone: The junction departs from the called germline gene at one end, perhaps through a read error. This chain links TRBV10-3 with TRBJ2-7, with a weak D call TRBD1 (6 bases). This CDR3 is 14 amino acids long. Germline CDR1 is ENHRY and CDR2 is SYGVKD. CDR3 in DNA: TGTGCCATCAGGGAGTCCCCGACAGGTTACGAGCAGTACTTC. Its protein product is CAIRESPTGYEQYF.

The rearrangement joins TRBV15 to TRBJ2-7; TRBD1 is a possible D gene (5 bases). The CDR3 is 16 amino acids. From germline, CDR1 is LNHNV and CDR2 YYDKDF (reference sequence). The germline V and J ends were trimmed by 0 bases and 5 bases, with 17 bases remaining between them. This chain's CDR3 is CATSRERLGRLNEQYF. DNA of the CDR3: TGTGCCACCAGCAGAGAGCGGTTGGGGCGCCTAAACGAGCAGTACTTC.

This chain links TRBV11-2 with TRBJ2-7; D not certain. Germline V CDR1 and CDR2: SGHAT, FQNNGV. The CDR3 contains 13 residues. V lost 1 base, J lost 6 bases, and 10 bases lay in between. CDR3 region: CASSLGSGFEQYF. The CDR3 DNA reads TGTGCCAGCAGCTTAGGCTCCGGGTTCGAGCAGTACTTC.

CDR3 region: CASSLRSGGSDSTDTQYF. The DNA for the CDR3 is TGCGCCAGCAGCCTGAGGTCGGGCGGGAGCGACAGCACAGATACGCAGTATTTT. V is TRBV5-1 and J is TRBJ2-3; 7 bases match TRBD2. The CDR3 contains 18 residues. CDR1 is SGHRS, CDR2 YFSETQ, per germline. The trim removed 4 bases at V and 0 bases at J, leaving 14 bases unmatched.

The chain has TRBV5-6 and TRBJ2-3, with TRBD1 matching 7 bases. Trimming at V came to 6 bases and at J to 2 bases, leaving 12 bases not matched to a gene. The CDR3 is 16 residues long. Germline V gene sequence: CDR1 SGHDT, CDR2 YYEEEE. This chain's CDR3 is CASTQRGGSLTDTQYF. For the CDR3, the DNA is TGTGCCAGCACCCAACGAGGGGGCAGCCTCACAGATACGCAGTATTTT. Full variable domain (outside the CDR3, taken from reference TRBV5-6 and TRBJ2-3): DAGVTQSPTHLIKTRGQQVTLRCSPKSGHDTVSWYQQALGQGPQFIFQYYEEEERQRGNFPDRFSGHQFPNYSSELNVNALLLGDSALYLCASTQRGGSLTDTQYFGPGTRLTVL.

The rearrangement links TRBV7-8 to TRBJ2-6; 10 positions match TRBD2. The junction had 18 bases not matched to a gene; V was cut back by 6 bases and J by 4 bases. The CDR3 has 20 amino acids. Germline V gene lookup returns CDR1 SGHVS and CDR2 FQNEAQ. CDR3 in DNA: TGTGCCAGCAGACAAGGGCGGCTAGCGGGAGTATCTACAGGGGCCAACGTCCTGACTTTC. This sequence encodes CASRQGRLAGVSTGANVLTF.

This chain uses TRBV29-1 with TRBJ2-3; TRBD2 aligns across 7 bases. Losses at the gene ends were 3 bases for V and 0 bases for J; bases not matched to a gene: 3. CDR3 size: 14 residues. Germline V CDR1 and CDR2: SQVTM, ANQGSEA. CDR3 amino acids: CSVDRGDSTDTQYF. The CDR3 nucleotides read TGCAGCGTTGATCGGGGGGATAGCACAGATACGCAGTATTTT.